The 16 T cell receptor beta chains in this list originate from one sample, sequenced in a study of human T cells and chemical hapten exposure. Time point here: healthy volunteer bleed at 2 weeks. RNA extraction used unfractionated whole blood as the source of total RNA. From the RACE reads, TCRdb called clonotypes with MiXCR, one entry per CDR3 protein. The sample contains more than 70,000 distinct CDR3 sequences, about 8.6% of which appear only once. Sample: whole blood. These receptors were collected from a female donor in good health. Some clones in this sample may be carry-over from other donors' samples.

V is TRBV9 and J is TRBJ2-3; TRBD2 aligns across 10 bases. This CDR3 contains 17 residues. V lost 4 bases to trimming and J lost 2 bases; unmatched junction nucleotides: 10. Germline V gene data show CDR1 as SGDLS and CDR2 as YYNGEE. This CDR3 reads CASSHQGLAAYTDTQYF. The CDR3 nucleotides read TGTGCCAGCAGCCACCAAGGACTAGCGGCTTACACAGATACGCAGTATTTT.

This clonotype occurred a few times. The V and J genes are TRBV3-1 and TRBJ1-3; D gene unclear. Germline CDR1 is LGHDT and CDR2 is YNNKEL (reference sequence). This CDR3 is 13 amino acids long. Trimming cost V 6 bases and J 4 bases, with 10 bases left between them. For the CDR3, the DNA is TGTGCCAGCAGGCGGGTTATGGGAAACACCATATATTTT. Translating gives CASRRVMGNTIYF.

This clonotype was counted ten times or more. The chain joins TRBV7-9 to TRBJ2-5, with 14 bases matching TRBD2. The V segment lost 4 bases and the J segment 5 bases; nucleotides outside the gene matches: 9. The V gene's germline CDR1 is SEHNR and CDR2 FQNEAQ (reference sequence). CDR3 length: 17 residues. The CDR3 spells CASSSRGLAGDMETQYF. The CDR3, as DNA: TGTGCCAGCAGCTCCCGGGGACTAGCGGGAGATATGGAGACCCAGTACTTC. Variable domain in full (rest from reference TRBV7-9 and TRBJ2-5): DTGVSQNPRHKITKRGQNVTFRCDPISEHNRLYWYRQTLGQGPEFLTYFQNEAQLEKSRLLSDRFSAERPKGSFSTLEIQRTEQGDSAMYLCASSSRGLAGDMETQYFGPGTRLLVL.

This sequence joins TRBV7-2 and TRBJ1-4; 8 positions agree with TRBD1. J was trimmed by 7 bases and V by 1 base; bases with no gene match: 5. The CDR3 sequence is 15 residues long. Germline V lookup: CDR1 SGHTA, CDR2 FQGNSA. CDR3 in DNA: TGTGCCAGCAGCTTAGGAGGGACAGGCCTTGAAAAACTGTTTTTT. It translates to CASSLGGTGLEKLFF.

With regard to this clonotype: Given the absence of the conserved phenylalanine or tryptophan at the CDR3 end, a read error is likely. The chain employs TRBV5-1 and TRBJ2-7, with 9 bases lining up with TRBD1. The CDR3 loop spans 14 amino acids. CDR1 SGHRS and CDR2 YFSETQ come from the germline V gene. Unmatched junction bases numbered 8, after V lost 4 bases and J lost 6 bases. Written as DNA, the CDR3 is TGCGCCAGCAGCAACCTGGACAGGGGAACCGAGCAGTACTTA. This translates into CASSNLDRGTEQYL.

This clonotype appeared a few times. The rearrangement uses TRBV9 and TRBJ2-5, with 12 bases lining up with TRBD2. Germline CDR1 SGDLS, CDR2 YYNGEE. J gave up 4 bases and V 4 bases, and 5 bases lay outside the gene matches. This CDR3 contains 15 residues. CDR3 sequence (DNA): TGTGCCAGCAGCTCGACTAGCGGGAGTGGAGAGACCCAGTACTTC. This gives the protein CASSSTSGSGETQYF.

The rearrangement uses TRBV6-5 and TRBJ2-7; TRBD2 agrees at 13 bases. The CDR3 spans 14 residues. The V gene end was trimmed by 10 bases and the J gene end by 5 bases; junction bases not matched to a gene: 8. Germline V gene data show CDR1 as MNHEY and CDR2 as SVGAGI. The CDR3 loop is CATTGTSGTDEQYF. DNA of the CDR3: TGTGCCACTACCGGGACTAGCGGGACCGACGAGCAGTACTTC.

The chain employs TRBV4-2 and TRBJ1-5; D is uncertain. V lost 4 bases and J 0 bases, leaving 13 bases between the germline ends. This CDR3 is 16 amino acids long. CDR1 is LGHNA and CDR2 is YNFKEQ in the germline V gene. The CDR3 coding sequence is TGTGCCAGCAGCCTTAGTGGACGGCATAGCAATCAGCCCCAGCATTTT. Its translation: CASSLSGRHSNQPQHF.

The count of this clonotype is one. This chain uses TRBV4-2 with TRBJ1-1; a weak D match, TRBD1 (6 bases). The V end lost 0 bases, the J end lost 4 bases, and 15 bases lay between the germline ends. The CDR3 extends over 16 amino acids. Germline CDR1 and CDR2: LGHNA and YNFKEQ. CDR3 in DNA: TGTGCCAGCAGCCAAGAACAGGGAGGTTTGGGCACTGAAGCTTTCTTT. Its translation: CASSQEQGGLGTEAFF.

This chain joins TRBV12-3 or TRBV12-4 and TRBJ2-2; 7 bases agree with TRBD1. There are 15 residues in the CDR3. Germline trimming cut 6 bases from V and 7 bases from J; bases unmatched to any gene: 11. The CDR3 DNA is TGTGCCAGCAGATTTAGGACAGGAAGTATCGGGGAGCTGTTTTTT. Protein sequence: CASRFRTGSIGELFF.

The V call is TRBV24-1, the J call TRBJ1-2; 8 positions match TRBD1. Germline assignment: CDR1 KGHDR and CDR2 SFDVKD. The length of the CDR3 is 13 residues. V dropped 6 bases and J dropped 7; count of bases not matched to a gene: 6. The CDR3 bases are TGTGCCACCAGTCTGGACAGGGTTCGTGGCTACACCTTC. This sequence encodes CATSLDRVRGYTF.

V usage is TRBV19 and J usage is TRBJ2-1, with D possibly being TRBD2 (6 bases). This CDR3 is 16 amino acids long. V gave up 5 bases and J gave up 3 bases, with 17 bases separating them. The germline V gene has CDR1 LNHDA and CDR2 SQIVND (reference sequence). Here the CDR3 reads CASSHSGERRYNEQFF. CDR3 sequence (DNA): TGTGCCAGTAGTCACTCGGGGGAGCGCCGCTACAATGAGCAGTTCTTC.

This clonotype was recorded many times. V and J are TRBV12-3 or TRBV12-4 and TRBJ2-1; 14 nucleotides match TRBD2. V was pared by 5 bases and J by 4 bases, with 7 bases of the junction left unmatched. The CDR3 has 17 residues. CDR3 in amino acids: CASSNPGTSGSYNEQFF. The CDR3, as DNA: TGTGCCAGCAGTAACCCCGGGACTAGCGGGAGTTACAATGAGCAGTTCTTC.

Only a few counts were recorded for this clonotype. The chain joins TRBV4-1 to TRBJ2-3, with D hard to call. This CDR3 is 14 amino acids long. Germline CDR1 is MGHRA and CDR2 is YSYEKL. The V end was cut by 1 base, the J end by 6 bases, with 11 bases between. The CDR3 DNA follows: TGCGCCAGCAGCCAAGGGCTCGATTCTGATACGCAGTATTTT. Translation gives CASSQGLDSDTQYF.

The chain links TRBV6-5 to TRBJ1-3; the D gene is possibly TRBD1 (6 bases). Germline CDR1 is MNHEY and CDR2 is SVGAGI. This CDR3 spans 15 amino acids. Trimming removed 5 bases at V and 2 bases at J, with 13 bases between. CDR3 protein: CASSRGGSPGNTIYF. The CDR3 nucleotides are TGTGCCAGCAGTAGAGGGGGGTCCCCTGGAAACACCATATATTTT.

A word on this clonotype: Germline and junction disagree at one end, which may indicate a read error. This chain uses TRBV11-2 with TRBJ1-1; TRBD1 agrees at 8 bases. Germline CDR1 SGHAT, CDR2 FQNNGV. This CDR3 is 13 amino acids long. CDR3 nucleotides: TGTGCCAGCAGCGTAGACAGGGGCTCTGAAGCTTTCTTT. This codes for CASSVDRGSEAFF.